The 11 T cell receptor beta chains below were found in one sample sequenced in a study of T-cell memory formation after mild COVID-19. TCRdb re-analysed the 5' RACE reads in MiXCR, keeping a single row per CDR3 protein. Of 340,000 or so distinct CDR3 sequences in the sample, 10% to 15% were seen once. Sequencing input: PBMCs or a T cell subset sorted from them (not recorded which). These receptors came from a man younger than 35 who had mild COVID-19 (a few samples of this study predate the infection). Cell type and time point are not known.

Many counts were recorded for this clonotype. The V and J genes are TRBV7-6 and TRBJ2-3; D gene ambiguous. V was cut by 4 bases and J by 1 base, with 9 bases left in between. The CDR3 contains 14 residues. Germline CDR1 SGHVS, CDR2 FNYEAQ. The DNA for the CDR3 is TGTGCCAGCAGCTCTAATGTGGGCACAGATACGCAGTATTTT. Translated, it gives CASSSNVGTDTQYF.

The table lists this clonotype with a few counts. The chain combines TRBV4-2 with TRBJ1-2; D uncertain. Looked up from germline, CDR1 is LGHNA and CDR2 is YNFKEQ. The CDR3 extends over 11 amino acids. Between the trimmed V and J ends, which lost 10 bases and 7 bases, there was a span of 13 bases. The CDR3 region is CATKALGGYTF. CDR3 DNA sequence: TGTGCCACCAAGGCCCTGGGTGGCTACACCTTC.

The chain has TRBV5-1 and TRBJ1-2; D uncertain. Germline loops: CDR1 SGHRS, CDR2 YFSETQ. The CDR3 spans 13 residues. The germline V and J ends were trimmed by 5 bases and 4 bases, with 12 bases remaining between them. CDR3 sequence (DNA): TGCGCCAGCAGACGAGACGGATTCTATGGCTACACCTTC. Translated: CASRRDGFYGYTF.

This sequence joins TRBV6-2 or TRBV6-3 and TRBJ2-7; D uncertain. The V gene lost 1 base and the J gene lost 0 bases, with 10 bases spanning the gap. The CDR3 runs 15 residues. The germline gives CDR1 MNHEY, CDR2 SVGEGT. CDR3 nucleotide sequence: TGTGCCAGCAGTTACTTACCCAGTAGCTCCTACGAGCAGTACGTC. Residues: CASSYLPSSSYEQYV.

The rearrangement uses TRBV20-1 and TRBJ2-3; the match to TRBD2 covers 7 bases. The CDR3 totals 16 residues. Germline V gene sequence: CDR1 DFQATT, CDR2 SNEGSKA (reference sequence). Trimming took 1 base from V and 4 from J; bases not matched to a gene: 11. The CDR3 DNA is TGCAGTGCTAGAGGGGAAAGCGGGAAGCGGTCAGATACGCAGTATTTT. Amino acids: CSARGESGKRSDTQYF.

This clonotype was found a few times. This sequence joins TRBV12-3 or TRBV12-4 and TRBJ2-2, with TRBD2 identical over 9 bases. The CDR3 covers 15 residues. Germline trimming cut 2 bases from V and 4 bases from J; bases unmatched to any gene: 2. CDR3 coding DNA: TGTGCCAGCAGTTTACTAGCGGGGATCACCGGGGAGCTGTTTTTT. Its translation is CASSLLAGITGELFF.

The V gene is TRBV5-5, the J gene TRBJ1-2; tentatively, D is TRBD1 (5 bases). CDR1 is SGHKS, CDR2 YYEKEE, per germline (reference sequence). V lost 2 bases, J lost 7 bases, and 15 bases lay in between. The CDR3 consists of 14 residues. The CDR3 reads CASSFREAYGGYTF. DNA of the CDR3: TGTGCCAGCAGCTTCAGGGAGGCCTATGGTGGCTACACCTTC. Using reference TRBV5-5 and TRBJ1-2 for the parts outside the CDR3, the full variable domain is DAGVTQSPTHLIKTRGQQVTLRCSPISGHKSVSWYQQVLGQGPQFIFQYYEKEERGRGNFPDRFSARQFPNYSSELNVNALLLGDSALYLCASSFREAYGGYTFGSGTRLTVV.

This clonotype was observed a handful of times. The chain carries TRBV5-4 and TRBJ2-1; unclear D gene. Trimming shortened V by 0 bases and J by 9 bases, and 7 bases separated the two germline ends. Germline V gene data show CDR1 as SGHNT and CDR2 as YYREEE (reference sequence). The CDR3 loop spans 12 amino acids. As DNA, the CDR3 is TGTGCCAGCAGCTTGGACCTTGGTGAGCAGTTCTTC. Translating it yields CASSLDLGEQFF.

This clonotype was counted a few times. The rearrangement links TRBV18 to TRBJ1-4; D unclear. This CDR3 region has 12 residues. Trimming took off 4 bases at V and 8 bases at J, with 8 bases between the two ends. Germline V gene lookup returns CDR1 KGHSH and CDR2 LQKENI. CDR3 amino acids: CASSRGNEKLFF. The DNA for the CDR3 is TGTGCCAGCTCACGGGGTAACGAAAAACTGTTTTTT.

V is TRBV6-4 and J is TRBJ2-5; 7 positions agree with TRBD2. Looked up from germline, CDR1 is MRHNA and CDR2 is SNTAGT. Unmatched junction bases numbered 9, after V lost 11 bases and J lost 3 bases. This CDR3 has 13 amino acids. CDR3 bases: TGTGCCCGCATTAACAGCGGGGAAGAGACCCAGTACTTC. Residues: CARINSGEETQYF.

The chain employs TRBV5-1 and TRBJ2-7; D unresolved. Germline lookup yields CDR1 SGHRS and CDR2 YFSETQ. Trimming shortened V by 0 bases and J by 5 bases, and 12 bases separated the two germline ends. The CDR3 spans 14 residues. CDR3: CASSLAVLGDEQYF. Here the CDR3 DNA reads TGCGCCAGCAGCTTGGCCGTACTTGGAGACGAGCAGTACTTC.